This passage covers 29 T cell receptor beta chains from one sample sequenced in a study of blood T cell repertoires in COVID-19. Measured with immunoSEQ multiplex PCR; TCRdb has only the in-frame clones, and not every one. Of nearly 95,000 clones in the sample, roughly 90% were seen once. Sample: peripheral blood. These receptors originate from a human donor with active COVID-19. The donor label of this sample is uncertain.

The chain employs TRBV6-2 or TRBV6-3 and TRBJ2-1; maybe TRBD1 (6 bases). This CDR3 comprises 12 residues. Germline V CDR1 and CDR2: MNHEY, SVGEGT. Trimming left V 2 bases short and J 9 bases short, with 8 bases between. The CDR3 DNA sequence: TGTGCCAGCAGTTACGACAGGATTGAGCAGTTCTTC. Translated: CASSYDRIEQFF.

In its sample, this clone was seen once. This chain links TRBV28 with TRBJ1-1, with D possibly being TRBD1 (5 bases). The germline V gene encodes CDR1 MDHEN and CDR2 SYDVKM. Trimming took 6 bases from V and 1 from J, leaving 15 bases between them. The CDR3 spans 15 residues. CDR3 DNA: TGTGCCAGCAGAGGGGAGGTAATGGGGAACACTGAAGCTTTCTTT. The encoded protein is CASRGEVMGNTEAFF. Together with reference TRBV28 and TRBJ1-1, the CDR3 gives the full variable domain: DVKVTQSSRYLVKRTGEKVFLECVQDMDHENMFWYRQDPGLGLRLIYFSYDVKMKEKGDIPEGYSVSREKKERFSLILESASTNQTSMYLCASRGEVMGNTEAFFGQGTRLTVV.

The CDR3 reads CASSRAAIRETQYF. Here the CDR3 DNA reads TGTGCCAGCAGCCGAGCCGCTATACGGGAGACCCAGTACTTC. The chain couples TRBV7-8 to TRBJ2-5; D is uncertain. The CDR3 length is 14 residues. Germline CDR1 is SGHVS and CDR2 is FQNEAQ. The V and J ends lost 5 bases and 5 bases respectively, with 15 bases between them.

The chain recombines TRBV6-2 or TRBV6-3 with TRBJ2-7, with 8 nucleotides matching TRBD2. The germline CDR1 and CDR2 sequences are MNHEY and SVGEGT. The CDR3 covers 15 residues. The J segment lost 0 bases and the V segment lost 2 bases, leaving 3 bases of the junction unmatched. Here the CDR3 DNA reads TGTGCCAGCAGTTACAGCAGCGGGGGCTCCTACGAGCAGTACTTC. It is translated as CASSYSSGGSYEQYF.

The V and J genes are TRBV6-2 or TRBV6-3 and TRBJ2-7, with 11 bases lining up with TRBD2. This CDR3 contains 15 residues. Germline V lookup: CDR1 MNHEY, CDR2 SVGEGT. The V and J ends lost 5 bases and 4 bases, in that order; junction bases with no gene match: 7. The CDR3 region has the DNA TGTGCCAGCAGTCAAACTAGCGGGGGCTCGTACGAGCAGTACTTC. This translates into CASSQTSGGSYEQYF.

The CDR3 nucleotides are TGTGCCAGCCACGGGACAGGCGAGACCGGGGAGCTGTTTTTT. Amino acid sequence: CASHGTGETGELFF. The V call is TRBV19, the J call TRBJ2-2; 8 bases agree with TRBD1. This CDR3 has 14 amino acids. Looked up from germline, CDR1 is LNHDA and CDR2 is SQIVND (reference sequence). V gave up 9 bases and J gave up 5 bases; unmatched junction bases: 8.

The chain carries TRBV5-1 and TRBJ2-5; tentatively, D is TRBD2 (5 bases). The CDR3 runs to 13 residues. Trimming took 4 bases from V and 1 from J, leaving 8 bases between them. Germline values: CDR1 SGHRS, CDR2 YFSETQ. CDR3 region: CASSLSVQETQYF. Written as DNA, the CDR3 is TGCGCCAGCAGCCTTAGCGTCCAAGAGACCCAGTACTTC.

This chain uses TRBV4-3 with TRBJ1-2, with D hard to call. V shed 0 bases and J shed 8 bases, with 13 bases lying between them. Germline assignment: CDR1 LGHNA and CDR2 YSLEER. The CDR3 contains 14 residues. CDR3 DNA sequence: TGCGCCAGCAGCCAAGATTGGTCAGATTTCGGCTACACCTTC. Its translation is CASSQDWSDFGYTF.

The chain uses TRBV5-4 and TRBJ2-2; a possible D gene is TRBD2 (6 bases). V was shortened by 7 bases and J by 1 base, with 11 bases between the two germline ends. The CDR3 totals 14 residues. Per germline, CDR1 SGHNT and CDR2 YYREEE (reference sequence). The CDR3 DNA is TGTGCCAGCGGTTCGGGGGTGAACACCGGGGAGCTGTTTTTT. Translating gives CASGSGVNTGELFF. The complete variable domain, with remaining parts taken from reference TRBV5-4 and TRBJ2-2, reads ETGVTQSPTHLIKTRGQQVTLRCSSQSGHNTVSWYQQALGQGPQFIFQYYREEENGRGNFPPRFSGLQFPNYSSELNVNALELDDSALYLCASGSGVNTGELFFGEGSRLTVL.

The rearrangement uses TRBV7-9 and TRBJ1-1; tentative D call: TRBD1 (6 bases). Germline CDR1 reads SEHNR; CDR2 reads FQNEAQ (reference sequence). Trimming shortened V by 7 bases and J by 10 bases, and 13 bases separated the two germline ends. The CDR3 length is 11 residues. CDR3 DNA: TGTGCCAGCACCAGGGACATTCTAGCTTTCTTT. As protein: CASTRDILAFF.

The V and J genes are TRBV6-6 and TRBJ1-2, with 7 bases aligning to TRBD1. The CDR3 covers 13 residues. CDR1 and CDR2 from the germline V gene are MNHNY and SVGAGI (reference sequence). The ends lost 10 bases at V and 1 base at J; junction bases unmatched: 6. DNA of the CDR3: TGTGCCACCCGGGACAGCAGTAACTATGGCTACACCTTC. Its translation: CATRDSSNYGYTF.

The rearrangement uses TRBV24-1 and TRBJ1-5; no firm D call. The CDR3 is made up of 15 amino acids. The V gene's germline CDR1 is KGHDR and CDR2 SFDVKD. V lost 3 bases and J lost 5, with 13 bases in between. In DNA, the CDR3 is TGTGCCACCAGTGATACCCTAGGTCCTCATCAGCCCCAGCATTTT. Protein product: CATSDTLGPHQPQHF.

The chain recombines TRBV7-8 with TRBJ1-2; 8 bases are a match to TRBD1. CDR1 is SGHVS and CDR2 is FQNEAQ in the germline V gene. There are 15 residues in the CDR3. Trimming removed 1 base from V and 2 bases from J; junction bases left unmatched: 3. The CDR3 sequence is CASSLVRQGNYGYTF. The CDR3 bases are TGTGCCAGCAGCTTAGTAAGACAGGGGAACTATGGCTACACCTTC.

In the case of this clone: In the same sample, other DNA sequences code for this CDR3. This chain connects TRBV7-2 to TRBJ2-7, with 8 bases that match TRBD1. CDR3 length: 14 amino acids. V was pared by 4 bases and J by 2 bases, with 4 bases of the junction left unmatched. Looked up from germline, CDR1 is SGHTA and CDR2 is FQGNSA. CDR3 sequence (DNA): TGTGCCAGCAGCTCCGGGACAGGACCCTACGAGCAGTACTTC. This gives the protein CASSSGTGPYEQYF.

V usage is TRBV3-1 (or the pseudogene TRBV3-2) and J usage is TRBJ1-1; D gene unclear. The CDR3 has 14 amino acids. V gave up 0 bases and J gave up 0 bases, with 5 bases separating them. Germline lookup yields CDR1 LGHDT and CDR2 YNNKEL (reference sequence). The CDR3 DNA follows: TGTGCCAGCAGCCAAGACAAAATGAACACTGAAGCTTTCTTT. Its translation: CASSQDKMNTEAFF.

This sequence joins TRBV6-6 and TRBJ1-5; D uncertain. Deletions cut 8 bases from V and 7 bases from J, with 18 bases between. CDR1 and CDR2 from the germline V gene are MNHNY and SVGAGI (reference sequence). This CDR3 is 14 amino acids long. The CDR3 region has the DNA TGTGCCAGCTTCAACACGGGTGCCGGACAGCCCCAGCATTTT. This gives the protein CASFNTGAGQPQHF.

The chain joins TRBV7-8 to TRBJ2-7; 7 bases map to TRBD1. The CDR3 covers 14 residues. Unmatched junction bases numbered 3, after V lost 3 bases and J lost 1 base. The germline V gene encodes CDR1 SGHVS and CDR2 FQNEAQ. The CDR3 bases are TGTGCCAGCAGCTTTAACAGGGGTTCCTACGAGCAGTACTTC. It is translated as CASSFNRGSYEQYF.

The chain carries TRBV4-1 and TRBJ2-3; 9 bases agree with TRBD1. Trimming at V came to 4 bases and at J to 4 bases, leaving 15 bases not matched to a gene. The germline gives CDR1 MGHRA, CDR2 YSYEKL. The CDR3 is 18 residues long. In DNA, the CDR3 is TGCGCCAGCAGCCGAGTCGAAACCGGGACAGGGAGGGCAGATACGCAGTATTTT. Residues: CASSRVETGTGRADTQYF.

The J gene is TRBJ2-2, the V gene TRBV7-9; a possible D gene is TRBD1 (5 bases). Germline V lookup: CDR1 SEHNR, CDR2 FQNEAQ (reference sequence). CDR3 length equals 14 residues. V was pared by 4 bases and J by 1 base, with 7 bases between. For the CDR3, the DNA is TGTGCCAGCAGCTCAAGGGGGAACACCGGGGAGCTGTTTTTT. Protein: CASSSRGNTGELFF.

This chain links TRBV20-1 with TRBJ2-5; D is unclear. Looked up from germline, CDR1 is DFQATT and CDR2 is SNEGSKA (reference sequence). The CDR3 spans 13 residues. The V and J ends lost 3 bases and 0 bases respectively, with 8 bases between them. CDR3 nucleotide sequence: TGCAGTGCTAGTGGGTACAACCAAGAGACCCAGTACTTC. Its translation is CSASGYNQETQYF.

J is TRBJ1-2 and V is TRBV5-1; 8 bases align to TRBD1. From germline, CDR1 is SGHRS and CDR2 YFSETQ. With 4 bases clipped from V and 4 bases from J, the junction kept 9 bases outside the gene matches. The CDR3 is 15 residues long. CDR3 nucleotide sequence: TGCGCCAGCAGCCCAGGGGGCCCAGGAGGCTATGGCTACACCTTC. Translated, it gives CASSPGGPGGYGYTF.

V is TRBV5-1 and J is TRBJ2-3; D might be TRBD2 (6 bases). V lost 7 bases and J 4 bases, leaving 13 bases between the germline ends. Germline lookup yields CDR1 SGHRS and CDR2 YFSETQ. The CDR3 is 13 residues long. The CDR3 DNA reads TGCGCCAGCCACAGCGGGCCGCCAGATACGCAGTATTTT. It specifies CASHSGPPDTQYF.

This clone was observed once. The chain links TRBV5-1 to TRBJ1-6; D call uncertain. The CDR3 has 14 residues. Germline lookup yields CDR1 SGHRS and CDR2 YFSETQ. Trimming removed 3 bases at V and 7 bases at J, with 11 bases between. The CDR3: CASSSGGWNSPLHF. CDR3 sequence (DNA): TGCGCCAGCAGCTCCGGAGGATGGAATTCACCCCTCCACTTT.

This clone was picked up one time. V is TRBV7-8 and J is TRBJ1-1; tentatively, D is TRBD1 (6 bases). The CDR3 extends over 14 amino acids. The germline V and J ends were trimmed by 4 bases and 0 bases, with 9 bases remaining between them. Germline CDR1 and CDR2: SGHVS and FQNEAQ. The CDR3 DNA reads as TGTGCCAGCAGCTCTGACAGGTTGAACACTGAAGCTTTCTTT. Protein: CASSSDRLNTEAFF.

The chain links TRBV7-2 to TRBJ1-2; D is undetermined. The germline gives CDR1 SGHTA, CDR2 FQGNSA. The CDR3 contains 13 residues. Trimming removed 1 base at V and 8 bases at J, with 11 bases between. CDR3 protein: CASSLGQEGGYTF. As DNA, the CDR3 is TGTGCCAGCAGCTTAGGCCAGGAGGGAGGCTACACCTTC.

The chain recombines TRBV28 with TRBJ2-7, with 8 bases lining up with TRBD1. In germline, CDR1 is MDHEN, CDR2 SYDVKM. The CDR3 is 15 amino acids. V lost 5 bases to trimming and J lost 2 bases; unmatched junction nucleotides: 8. The CDR3 region has the DNA TGTGCCAGCAGTCCGATCGGGACAGGAGCCTACGAGCAGTACTTC. Residues: CASSPIGTGAYEQYF.

V usage is TRBV5-4 and J usage is TRBJ2-3; no firm D call. Germline CDR1 and CDR2: SGHNT and YYREEE (reference sequence). The CDR3 contains 15 residues. V was clipped by 0 bases and J by 4 bases, with 12 bases between them. The CDR3 loop is CASSLGLGGADTQYF. The CDR3 coding sequence is TGTGCCAGCAGCTTGGGCCTAGGTGGCGCAGATACGCAGTATTTT. Based on the CDR3 plus reference TRBV5-4 and TRBJ2-3, the full variable domain is ETGVTQSPTHLIKTRGQQVTLRCSSQSGHNTVSWYQQALGQGPQFIFQYYREEENGRGNFPPRFSGLQFPNYSSELNVNALELDDSALYLCASSLGLGGADTQYFGPGTRLTVL.

CDR3 in amino acids: CASSLEAGGTYNEQFF. The DNA for the CDR3 is TGCGCCAGCAGCCTAGAAGCGGGGGGTACCTACAATGAGCAGTTCTTC. The J gene is TRBJ2-1, the V gene TRBV4-1; 9 bases map to TRBD2. The CDR3 is 16 residues long. Germline CDR1 and CDR2: MGHRA and YSYEKL. With V trimmed by 4 bases and J by 2 bases, 6 bases remained unmatched.

The chain recombines TRBV11-2 with TRBJ2-2, with TRBD2 matching over 8 bases. V lost 6 bases and J lost 5; bases outside the gene matches: 5. The CDR3 contains 14 residues. Germline assignment: CDR1 SGHAT and CDR2 FQNNGV. The CDR3 nucleotides are TGTGCCAGCAGGGGACTAGTGGGTACCGGGGAGCTGTTTTTT. Translated: CASRGLVGTGELFF.